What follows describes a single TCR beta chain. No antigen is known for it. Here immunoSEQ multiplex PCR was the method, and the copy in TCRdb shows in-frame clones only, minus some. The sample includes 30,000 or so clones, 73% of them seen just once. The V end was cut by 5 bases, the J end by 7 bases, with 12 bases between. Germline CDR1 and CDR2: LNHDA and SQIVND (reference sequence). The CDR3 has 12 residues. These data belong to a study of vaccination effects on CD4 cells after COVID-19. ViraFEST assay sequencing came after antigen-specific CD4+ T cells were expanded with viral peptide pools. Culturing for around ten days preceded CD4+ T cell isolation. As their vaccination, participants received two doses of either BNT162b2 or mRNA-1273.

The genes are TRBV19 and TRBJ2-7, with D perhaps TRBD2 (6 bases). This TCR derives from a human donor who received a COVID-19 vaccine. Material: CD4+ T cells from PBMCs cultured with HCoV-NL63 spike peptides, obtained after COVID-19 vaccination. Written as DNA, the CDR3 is TGTGCCAGTAGTCGCGATGCGGGGGAGCAGTACTTC. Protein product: CASSRDAGEQYF.